The 16 T cell receptor beta chains presented below share a single source sample, sequenced in a study of CD8+ T cells in alopecia areata. Stated treatment: oral pan-JAK inhibitor, 5-10 mg twice daily. As the sequencing template, cDNA was produced by extracting RNA and reverse transcribing it. Clones were sequenced by immunoSEQ multiplex PCR, and TCRdb holds only the in-frame ones, with some missing. The sample consists of 150,000 to 200,000 clones, roughly 58% of them appearing once. The sequencing here drew on CD4+ T cells sorted from blood, taken at approximately week 60, from a patient treated with tofacitinib. Receptors originate from a human donor with alopecia areata.

The chain couples TRBV27 to TRBJ1-6; the match to TRBD1 covers 7 bases. Germline CDR1 and CDR2: MNHEY and SMNVEV (reference sequence). This CDR3 has 15 amino acids. J was trimmed by 8 bases and V by 3 bases; bases with no gene match: 7. CDR3 coding DNA: TGTGCCAGCAGTTTTGGACAGGCGCGAGATTCACCCCTCCACTTT. Its translation: CASSFGQARDSPLHF.

Written as DNA, the CDR3 is TGCGCCAGCAGCTCCGGGACAGGGGGCACTGAAGCTTTCTTT. The encoded protein is CASSSGTGGTEAFF. V gene TRBV5-1 combines with J gene TRBJ1-1, with 11 bases lining up with TRBD1. This CDR3 is built from 14 residues. V shed 3 bases, J shed 4 bases, and the junction held 2 bases outside the gene matches. Looked up from germline, CDR1 is SGHRS and CDR2 is YFSETQ.

The rearrangement joins TRBV29-1 to TRBJ2-1, with D perhaps TRBD1 or TRBD2 (5 bases each). Germline assignment: CDR1 SQVTM and CDR2 ANQGSEA. Trimming shortened V by 3 bases and J by 13 bases, and 13 bases separated the two germline ends. This CDR3 is built from 11 residues. CDR3 amino acids: CSVERGTEQFF. The CDR3, as DNA: TGCAGCGTTGAGAGGGGAACAGAACAGTTCTTC.

This clone was detected a few times. This chain uses TRBV2 with TRBJ2-1; 7 nucleotides agree with TRBD1. The CDR3 has 14 residues. CDR1 is SNHLY, CDR2 FYNNEI, per germline. Losses at the gene ends were 4 bases for V and 7 bases for J; bases not matched to a gene: 7. CDR3 protein: CASSVQGDRNEQFF. The DNA for the CDR3 is TGTGCCAGCAGTGTGCAGGGGGATCGGAATGAGCAGTTCTTC.

This chain connects TRBV11-2 to TRBJ2-1; D remains ambiguous. The CDR3 totals 11 residues. The germline CDR1 and CDR2 sequences are SGHAT and FQNNGV. The ends were cut back, 5 bases at V and 8 bases at J, with 7 bases in the middle. Here the CDR3 reads CASSQTYEQFF. The DNA of the CDR3 is TGTGCCAGCAGCCAAACCTATGAGCAGTTCTTC.

The chain links TRBV4-1 to TRBJ1-4; D unresolved. Trimming left V 1 base short and J 4 bases short, with 13 bases between. CDR1 MGHRA and CDR2 YSYEKL come from the germline V gene. The CDR3 length is 16 residues. CDR3 region: CASSQGFAPYNEKLFF. Here the CDR3 DNA reads TGCGCCAGCAGCCAAGGGTTTGCACCCTATAATGAAAAACTGTTTTTT.

The chain employs TRBV30 and TRBJ2-3; 11 bases agree with TRBD2. The junction had 3 bases not matched to a gene; V was cut back by 3 bases and J by 4 bases. The V gene's germline CDR1 is GTSNPN and CDR2 SVGIG (reference sequence). The CDR3 has 14 amino acids. The CDR3: CAWRLAGGSDTQYF. In DNA, the CDR3 is TGTGCCTGGAGGCTAGCGGGGGGTTCAGATACGCAGTATTTT.

V usage is TRBV11-3 and J usage is TRBJ1-2, with no clear D. CDR3 length: 13 amino acids. V lost 7 bases, J lost 5 bases, and 14 bases lay in between. Germline values: CDR1 SGHNT, CDR2 YENEEA. The CDR3 protein is CASTVKGGYGYTF. The CDR3, as DNA: TGTGCCAGCACCGTCAAGGGCGGATATGGCTACACCTTC. Using reference TRBV11-3 and TRBJ1-2 for the parts outside the CDR3, the full variable domain is EAGVVQSPRYKIIEKKQPVAFWCNPISGHNTLYWYLQNLGQGPELLIRYENEEAVDDSQLPKDRFSAERLKGVDSTLKIQPAELGDSAVYLCASTVKGGYGYTFGSGTRLTVV.

The chain employs TRBV2 and TRBJ2-7, with 12 bases that match TRBD2. The CDR3 runs 14 residues. Looked up from germline, CDR1 is SNHLY and CDR2 is FYNNEI. V gave up 2 bases and J gave up 7 bases; unmatched junction bases: 3. The CDR3 DNA reads TGTGCCAGCAGTGAACTAGCGGGGGGGTCTGAGCAGTACTTC. Amino acid sequence: CASSELAGGSEQYF. The full variable domain, its missing parts supplied by reference TRBV2 and TRBJ2-7, is EPEVTQTPSHQVTQMGQEVILRCVPISNHLYFYWYRQILGQKVEFLVSFYNNEISEKSEIFDDQFSVERPDGSNFTLKIRSTKLEDSAMYFCASSELAGGSEQYFGPGTRLTVT.

The rearrangement links TRBV6-6 to TRBJ2-5; TRBD2 might be the D (6 bases). V was pared by 0 bases and J by 7 bases, with 15 bases between. Germline CDR1 reads MNHNY; CDR2 reads SVGAGI (reference sequence). The CDR3 loop spans 15 amino acids. In DNA form, the CDR3 reads TGTGCCAGCAGTTACTCCGCGGCGGGACGTCGGACCCAGTACTTC. This sequence encodes CASSYSAAGRRTQYF.

V is TRBV11-2 and J is TRBJ2-1, with 11 bases matching TRBD2. The germline gives CDR1 SGHAT, CDR2 FQNNGV. The ends lost 5 bases at V and 4 bases at J; junction bases unmatched: 7. This CDR3 is 16 amino acids long. Here the CDR3 reads CASSVTIAGGYNEQFF. CDR3 DNA: TGTGCCAGCAGCGTGACCATAGCGGGGGGGTACAATGAGCAGTTCTTC.

V usage is TRBV29-1 and J usage is TRBJ2-1; 7 bases agree with TRBD1. The CDR3 is made up of 14 amino acids. The germline V gene encodes CDR1 SQVTM and CDR2 ANQGSEA. After removal of 8 bases from V and 4 bases from J, the junction contained 11 bases not matched to a gene. CDR3 in DNA: TGCAGCACCCAGACAGGGACGAGGTACAATGAGCAGTTCTTC. Amino acid sequence: CSTQTGTRYNEQFF.

The rearrangement joins TRBV7-9 to TRBJ1-1; D remains ambiguous. Per germline, CDR1 SEHNR and CDR2 FQNEAQ (reference sequence). The ends were cut back, 2 bases at V and 6 bases at J, with 7 bases in the middle. The CDR3 sequence is 12 residues long. The CDR3 coding sequence is TGTGCCAGCAGCTTAACTACTGCTGAAGCTTTCTTT. This sequence encodes CASSLTTAEAFF. Based on the CDR3 plus reference TRBV7-9 and TRBJ1-1, the full variable domain is DTGVSQNPRHKITKRGQNVTFRCDPISEHNRLYWYRQTLGQGPEFLTYFQNEAQLEKSRLLSDRFSAERPKGSFSTLEIQRTEQGDSAMYLCASSLTTAEAFFGQGTRLTVV.

The chain has TRBV6-1 and TRBJ1-1, with 11 bases fitting TRBD1. The CDR3 has 15 amino acids. V shed 6 bases and J 6 bases; nucleotides not matched to a gene: 9. CDR1 and CDR2 (germline): MNHNS, SASEGT. CDR3 region: CASRGQGGLTAEAFF. DNA of the CDR3: TGTGCCAGCAGGGGACAGGGGGGTTTGACGGCTGAAGCTTTCTTT.

The rearrangement uses TRBV5-6 and TRBJ2-3; perhaps TRBD1 as D (5 bases). Per the germline V gene, CDR1 is SGHDT and CDR2 is YYEEEE. V lost 1 base to trimming and J lost 1 base, with 10 bases between them. The CDR3 consists of 15 residues. CDR3 DNA sequence: TGTGCCAGCAGCTTGCAGGGCTTGGGCACAGATACGCAGTATTTT. This sequence encodes CASSLQGLGTDTQYF.

This chain joins TRBV7-9 and TRBJ1-5; TRBD1 agrees at 10 bases. V shed 3 bases, J shed 6 bases, and the junction held 5 bases outside the gene matches. Germline V lookup: CDR1 SEHNR, CDR2 FQNEAQ (reference sequence). This CDR3 has 15 amino acids. The CDR3 nucleotides read TGTGCCAGCAGCTTGACAGGGGGCGCGGTTCAGCCCCAGCATTTT. It yields the protein CASSLTGGAVQPQHF.